Detailed here is one T cell receptor (beta chain). The antigen it binds to is not known. It has no much larger one-base neighbor in the sample; base qualities were not kept. Donors were healthy HIV-negative adults with no recently reported acute infections or vaccinations. Only Caucasian adults living in Nashville, Tennessee, USA were represented among the donors. Magnetic negative selection was used to enrich CD4+ T cells, after which naive cells were positively selected on CD45RA and the negative fraction became the memory subset. Blood was obtained by leukapheresis, after which PBMCs were separated by Ficoll-Histopaque density gradient centrifugation and cryopreserved in liquid nitrogen vapor phase. Analytical flow cytometry was used to check the purity and quantity of each magnetically sorted T cell population. From each sorted fraction, genomic DNA was isolated and quantified by UV absorbance on a Nanodrop 2000c.

Using the deep immunoSEQ assay, TCR CDR3 regions were amplified from genomic DNA by multiplex PCR. Extracted genomic DNA from each cell subset was distributed evenly across all wells of several immunoSEQ 96-well plates, and each plate was treated as a replicate. Each replicate PCR for sorted subsets received about 180 ng genomic DNA, equal to about 30,000 T cell genomes. The purified libraries were quantified using a Qubit 3.0 fluorometer, sized with a Bioanalyzer 2100, and then quantified again using the KAPA Library Quantification kit. Each immunoSEQ 96-well plate was sequenced on its own single-read 150-cycle Illumina NextSeq 550 flow cell. As for how the authors treated the data: Because only junctional sequences without quality scores were contained in the immunoSEQ output, filtering matching that applied to full-length reads could not be performed. To assign V/J genes and CDR3, sequences were annotated using PyIR, a Python wrapper for IgBLAST v1.9, with IMGT germline references. Any read was removed if the V/J assignment was weak (E-value above 1e-6), the CDR3 was missing, or the read contained stop codons, out-of-frame junctions, or ambiguous translated residues. V3J clonotypes were defined as sequences sharing an identical inferred V gene, J gene, and CDR3 amino acid sequence. To compute the percentage overlap between repertoires, the number of shared unique clonotypes was divided by the size of the smaller repertoire. RTK rarefaction, the Chao1 estimator, and Recon v2.1 estimates of unobserved clonotypes were used to assess repertoire richness. Generation probabilities were computed with OLGA for all TCRbeta clonotypes obtained by the gDNA method from a few donors. This is the immuneACCESS table as TCRdb keeps it, with only in-frame sequences that have V and J called. A part of the clones is gone; compared with another copy, unresolved V genes explain less than half, and the rest is unexplained. The D gene and trimming were derived from the DNA, and the V and J assignments and clone size from that table. In this sample the table shows roughly 1,000,000 clones, approximately 80% of which occur a single time. The ten largest clones add up to 0.52% of the sample.

Taken from the germline V gene, the CDR1 and CDR2 loops are SGHAT and FQNNGV. Reading from cysteine to phenylalanine, the CDR3 counts 13 amino acids. Only CDR3 DNA is held: 39 bases, read in frame from base 1. V is clipped by 4 bases and J by 6 bases, and the sequence between their germline boundaries is 10 bases long. The sample comes from a study of shared clonotypes between healthy human individuals (dated by TCRdb to the early 2020s). The study in broad terms: The cohort included three men and two women between 18 and 49 years of age. Per donor, three plates each were used for CD4 naive and CD4 memory, two for CD8 naive, and one for CD8 memory. The study deeply sequenced blood TCR repertoires of five healthy adults to estimate repertoire size and the extent of clonotype sharing between individuals. To increase sequencing depth and limit assay-specific biases, TCR repertoire library preparation and sequencing were carried out by different laboratories using diverse techniques. Leukapheresis yielded between about 0.8 and 9.5 billion PBMCs per donor.

Broader findings and caveats from the paper: Compared with non-shared clonotypes, clonotypes shared by all four sorted-subset donors had higher generation probabilities. Sampling was restricted to blood, and TCR repertoires in tissues likely differ from the TCR repertoires found in blood. About 5% of naive CD4, around 3.6% of naive CD8, approximately 2.2% of memory CD4, and about 0.4% of memory CD8 clonotypes were shared across several donors. Naive subsets generally had larger estimated clonotype richness than memory subsets. Even with the large sequencing depth, rarefaction of the sorted-subset datasets indicated that sequencing was incomplete. Because the study included a small number of donors, the genetic and exposure-history diversity represented was limited. Pairwise subsampling indicated that sequencing depth was expected to affect the degree of clonotype sharing among donors.

This clonotype originated in a man aged 18 to 30 in good health. Some clones in this sample may be carry-over from other donors' samples. This chain is built from TRBV11-2 and TRBJ2-4, with the D gene not clear enough to name. The specimen sequenced was memory CD4+ T cells from PBMCs. This specimen's cell subset or site label, interpreted: CD45RA-negative fraction. The CDR3 region: CASSSPGSNIQYF. The bases read TGTGCCAGCAGCTCGCCAGGATCAAACATTCAGTACTTC.